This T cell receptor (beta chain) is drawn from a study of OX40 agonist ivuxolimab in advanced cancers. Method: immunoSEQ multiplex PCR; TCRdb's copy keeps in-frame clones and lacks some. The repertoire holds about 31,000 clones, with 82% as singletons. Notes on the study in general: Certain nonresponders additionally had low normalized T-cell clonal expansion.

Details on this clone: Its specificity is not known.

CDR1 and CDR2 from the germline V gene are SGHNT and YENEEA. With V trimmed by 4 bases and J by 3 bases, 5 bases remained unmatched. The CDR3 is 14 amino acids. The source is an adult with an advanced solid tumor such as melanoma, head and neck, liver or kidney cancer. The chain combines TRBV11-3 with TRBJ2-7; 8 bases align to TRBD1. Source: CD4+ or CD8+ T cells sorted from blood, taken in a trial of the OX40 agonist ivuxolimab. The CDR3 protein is CASSYGDRGYEQYF. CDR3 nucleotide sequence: TGTGCCAGCAGCTATGGAGACAGGGGCTACGAGCAGTACTTC.